This T cell receptor (beta chain) was profiled in a study of cytotoxic CD8 clonotypes in ibrutinib-treated CLL. Overall study results and limits: Elevated clonality accompanied ibrutinib response, with a return toward baseline values at progression. Clonality at baseline surpassed age-matched healthy donors and tracked circulating CD8+ T-cell counts. Sampling times (in sustained-remission versus progressing patients) were not the same.

A note on this clone: Its antigen is still unknown.

The CDR3 sequence is 13 residues long. Germline values: CDR1 SGHDN, CDR2 FVKESK. V gave up 4 bases and J gave up 3 bases; unmatched junction bases: 3. Investigators sought sequencing depths of between 1 in 200,000 and 1 in 1 million T cells. Sequencing used immunoSEQ multiplex PCR; TCRdb keeps in-frame clones, though not all of them. Among under 300,000 clones listed, 65% to 85% were seen once. The sequence was obtained from a human donor with chronic lymphocytic leukemia. V and J are TRBV14 and TRBJ2-7; 7 positions agree with TRBD2. The specimen comprised PBMCs, sampled at disease progression, from a patient treated with ibrutinib. In nucleotides, the CDR3 is TGTGCCAGCAGCCCTCGCGGGGGCTACGAGCAGTACTTC. It codes for CASSPRGGYEQYF.